The 14 T cell receptor beta chains below all came from one sample that was sequenced in a study of shared clonotypes between healthy human individuals. The protocol was immunoSEQ multiplex PCR, while the TCRdb copy is restricted to in-frame clones and leaves out a portion. Of under 2.5 million clones in the sample, just under 95% are singletons; the top ten hold around 0.38%. Sequenced: naive CD4+ T cells from PBMCs. Stated subset: CD45RA+ positively selected. The receptors stem from a young man in good health. Some clones in this sample may be carry-over from other donors' samples.

This sequence joins TRBV28 and TRBJ2-2; TRBD2 agrees at 7 bases. CDR1 and CDR2 from the germline V gene are MDHEN and SYDVKM. CDR3 size: 17 residues. Trimming at V came to 2 bases and at J to 0 bases, leaving 6 bases not matched to a gene. CDR3 sequence reads: CASSLKSGETNTGELFF. CDR3 nucleotides: TGTGCCAGCAGTTTAAAGAGCGGGGAGACGAACACCGGGGAGCTGTTTTTT.

This clone occurred a few times. The rearrangement joins TRBV29-1 to TRBJ1-1, with no clear D. Trimming shortened V by 5 bases and J by 0 bases, and 16 bases separated the two germline ends. The CDR3 has 15 residues. Per germline, CDR1 SQVTM and CDR2 ANQGSEA. The CDR3 loop is CSVLTVGNMNTEAFF. DNA of the CDR3: TGCAGCGTTCTGACGGTCGGGAATATGAACACTGAAGCTTTCTTT. The full variable domain, rest sourced from reference TRBV29-1 and TRBJ1-1, is SAVISQKPSRDICQRGTSLTIQCQVDSQVTMMFWYRQQPGQSLTLIATANQGSEATYESGFVIDKFPISRPNLTFSTLTVSNMSPEDSSIYLCSVLTVGNMNTEAFFGQGTRLTVV.

In this sample, this clone turned up once. This chain joins TRBV11-2 and TRBJ2-5; D may be TRBD1 or TRBD2 (5 bases each). The CDR3 has 15 amino acids. V lost 1 base and J lost 4, with 13 bases in between. Germline assignment: CDR1 SGHAT and CDR2 FQNNGV. CDR3 nucleotide sequence: TGTGCCAGCAGCTTAGTCGGTCCGGGACGAGAGACCCAGTACTTC. This codes for CASSLVGPGRETQYF.

The rearrangement links TRBV7-9 to TRBJ2-3, with TRBD1 identical over 7 bases. CDR1 is SEHNR and CDR2 is FQNEAQ in the germline V gene (reference sequence). V lost 5 bases, J lost 1 base, and 6 bases stayed unmatched. CDR3 size: 15 residues. CDR3 bases: TGTGCCAGCAGCCTTTTACAGGGGCGCACAGATACGCAGTATTTT. Its protein is CASSLLQGRTDTQYF.

This clone was detected once. The chain carries TRBV5-1 and TRBJ1-1, with TRBD1 as a possible D gene (6 bases). V was shortened by 5 bases and J by 0 bases, with 11 bases between the two germline ends. Looked up from germline, CDR1 is SGHRS and CDR2 is YFSETQ. The CDR3 is made up of 14 amino acids. The CDR3, as DNA: TGCGCCAGCAGTTATGGGACAATGAACACTGAAGCTTTCTTT. Residues: CASSYGTMNTEAFF. The entire variable domain, with the rest obtained from reference TRBV5-1 and TRBJ1-1, is as follows: KAGVTQTPRYLIKTRGQQVTLSCSPISGHRSVSWYQQTPGQGLQFLFEYFSETQRNKGNFPGRFSGRQFSNSRSEMNVSTLELGDSALYLCASSYGTMNTEAFFGQGTRLTVV.

As concerns this clone: Other DNA variants within this sample encode the same CDR3. The chain is built from TRBV25-1 and TRBJ2-7; D gene unclear. Germline V CDR1 and CDR2: MGHDK, SYGVNS. This CDR3 is built from 13 residues. Trimming cost V 3 bases and J 4 bases, with 10 bases left between them. CDR3 amino acids: CASSDPGRYEQYF. DNA for the CDR3: TGTGCCAGCAGTGATCCAGGCAGGTACGAGCAGTACTTC.

The chain links TRBV29-1 to TRBJ2-3; D gene unclear. Germline CDR1 reads SQVTM; CDR2 reads ANQGSEA. This CDR3 region has 12 residues. V shed 8 bases and J shed 1 base, with 10 bases lying between them. As DNA, the CDR3 is TGCAGCCACGGTAGGGGCACAGATACGCAGTATTTT. Its translation is CSHGRGTDTQYF.

V is TRBV28 and J is TRBJ1-2; D uncertain. Germline V gene lookup returns CDR1 MDHEN and CDR2 SYDVKM. The CDR3 length is 11 residues. V was pared by 10 bases and J by 0 bases, with 6 bases between. The CDR3 nucleotides are TGTGCCACCACAGCTAACTATGGCTACACCTTC. Residues: CATTANYGYTF.

J is TRBJ2-3 and V is TRBV7-3, with 11 bases matching TRBD2. CDR1 and CDR2 (germline): SGHTA, FQGTGA. V shed 3 bases, J shed 4 bases, and the junction held 6 bases outside the gene matches. This CDR3 spans 16 amino acids. The CDR3 sequence is CASSLGLAGGPDTQYF. CDR3 nucleotides: TGTGCCAGCAGCTTGGGCCTAGCGGGGGGTCCAGATACGCAGTATTTT.

The CDR3 protein is CASSQDEAGVWETQYF. CDR3 nucleotide sequence: TGTGCCAGCAGCCAAGACGAAGCGGGAGTGTGGGAGACCCAGTACTTC. The chain carries TRBV4-2 and TRBJ2-5, with TRBD2 matching over 8 bases. With V trimmed by 0 bases and J by 5 bases, 8 bases remained unmatched. This CDR3 contains 16 residues. CDR1 and CDR2 from the germline V gene are LGHNA and YNFKEQ.

This chain uses TRBV5-6 with TRBJ1-5; D gene unclear. CDR1 and CDR2 (germline): SGHDT, YYEEEE. This CDR3 has 13 amino acids. V was shortened by 4 bases and J by 9 bases, with 14 bases between the two germline ends. The CDR3 loop is CASSETGIGPQHF. In DNA form, the CDR3 reads TGTGCCAGCAGCGAGACGGGGATTGGGCCCCAGCATTTT.

The chain has TRBV5-4 and TRBJ1-4; D is uncertain. This CDR3 is 16 amino acids long. V lost 0 bases and J 0 bases, leaving 9 bases between the germline ends. Germline lookup yields CDR1 SGHNT and CDR2 YYREEE (reference sequence). The CDR3 sequence: CASSLESGATNEKLFF. The CDR3 nucleotides are TGTGCCAGCAGCTTGGAGTCGGGTGCAACTAATGAAAAACTGTTTTTT.

The chain recombines TRBV7-2 with TRBJ1-5; unclear D gene. V lost 1 base to trimming and J lost 4 bases, with 5 bases between them. The germline V gene has CDR1 SGHTA and CDR2 FQGNSA. The CDR3 has 13 amino acids. CDR3 amino acids: CASSLGTNQPQHF. CDR3 nucleotides: TGTGCCAGCAGCTTAGGTACGAATCAGCCCCAGCATTTT. The full variable domain, in which reference TRBV7-2 and TRBJ1-5 provide the parts outside the CDR3, is GAGVSQSPSNKVTEKGKDVELRCDPISGHTALYWYRQSLGQGLEFLIYFQGNSAPDKSGLPSDRFSAERTGGSVSTLTIQRTQQEDSAVYLCASSLGTNQPQHFGDGTRLSIL.

In DNA, the CDR3 is TGTGCCAGCAGTGAGACCGGGACAGGGGCGTTTGATGAAAAACTGTTTTTT. Translating it yields CASSETGTGAFDEKLFF. This chain connects TRBV25-1 to TRBJ1-4; 10 bases map to TRBD1. The CDR3 consists of 17 residues. With V trimmed by 3 bases and J by 6 bases, 10 bases remained unmatched. Looked up from germline, CDR1 is MGHDK and CDR2 is SYGVNS.